Listed below are T cell receptor beta chains from one sample, sequenced in a study of blood T cell repertoires in COVID-19. This table comes from immunoSEQ multiplex PCR, and its TCRdb copy is limited to in-frame clones, with some not included. The data hold some 100,000 clones, with more than 75% observed a single time. The sample consisted of peripheral blood. These receptors were obtained from an elderly woman with active COVID-19. Both conserved end residues are part of each CDR3. D genes are given only for firm matches. Clone sizes are given selectively: once, few, many, or a class where the clone is expanded.

V gene: TRBV20-1
clone size: NA
D gene: NA
J gene: TRBJ2-1
CDR3 protein: CSARDRGEQFF
CDR3 DNA: TGCAGTGCTAGAGATCGGGGAGAGCAGTTCTTC

V gene: TRBV5-4
clone size: NA
D gene: NA
J gene: TRBJ2-5
CDR3 protein: CASSTGVQETQYF
CDR3 DNA: TGTGCCAGCAGTACGGGAGTCCAAGAGACCCAGTACTTC

V gene: TRBV7-9
clone size: NA
D gene: NA
J gene: TRBJ2-3
CDR3 protein: CASSLSGSGSTDTQYF
CDR3 DNA: TGTGCCAGCAGCTTATCGGGGTCCGGGAGCACAGATACGCAGTATTTT

V gene: TRBV7-7
clone size: few
D gene: TRBD2
J gene: TRBJ2-1
CDR3 protein: CASSLAASGSFEQFF
CDR3 DNA: TGTGCTAGCAGCTTAGCGGCTAGCGGGAGTTTTGAGCAGTTCTTC

V gene: TRBV4-3
clone size: NA
D gene: TRBD1
J gene: TRBJ1-2
CDR3 protein: CASSQGPGQTYGYTF
CDR3 DNA: TGCGCCAGCAGCCAAGGTCCGGGACAGACTTATGGCTACACCTTC

V gene: TRBV28
clone size: NA
D gene: NA
J gene: TRBJ2-5
CDR3 protein: CASSLWGSGKTQYF
CDR3 DNA: TGTGCCAGCAGTTTATGGGGGAGTGGGAAGACCCAGTACTTC

V gene: TRBV7-2
clone size: NA
D gene: NA
J gene: TRBJ1-1
CDR3 protein: CASSFYRNTEAFF
CDR3 DNA: TGTGCCAGCAGCTTTTACAGGAACACTGAAGCTTTCTTT

V gene: TRBV6-2/TRBV6-3
clone size: few
D gene: NA
J gene: TRBJ2-1
CDR3 protein: CASSYSRTSYNEQFF
CDR3 DNA: TGTGCCAGCAGTTACTCGAGGACTTCTTACAATGAGCAGTTCTTC

V gene: TRBV24-1
clone size: NA
D gene: NA
J gene: TRBJ2-3
CDR3 protein: CATSDLHSGVFGDTQYF
CDR3 DNA: TGTGCCACCAGTGATTTACATTCCGGGGTCTTCGGAGATACGCAGTATTTT

V gene: TRBV27
clone size: NA
D gene: NA
J gene: TRBJ2-5
CDR3 protein: CASSSFRGQETQYF
CDR3 DNA: TGTGCCAGCAGTTCCTTCAGGGGACAAGAGACCCAGTACTTC

V gene: TRBV7-9
clone size: NA
D gene: NA
J gene: TRBJ2-1
CDR3 protein: CASTDLNTGNEQFF
CDR3 DNA: TGTGCCAGCACGGATCTAAACACGGGGAATGAGCAGTTCTTC

V gene: TRBV28
clone size: NA
D gene: NA
J gene: TRBJ1-2
CDR3 protein: CASYLQGYNYGYTF
CDR3 DNA: TGTGCCAGCTACTTACAGGGATATAACTATGGCTACACCTTC

V gene: TRBV6-5
clone size: once
D gene: TRBD2
J gene: TRBJ2-7
CDR3 protein: CASSLAGGYEQYF
CDR3 DNA: TGTGCCAGCAGCTTAGCGGGAGGGTACGAGCAGTACTTC

V gene: TRBV7-2
clone size: NA
D gene: TRBD1
J gene: TRBJ1-5
CDR3 protein: CASSLGQGSNQPQHF
CDR3 DNA: TGTGCCAGCAGCCTAGGACAGGGGAGCAATCAGCCCCAGCATTTT

V gene: TRBV6-5
clone size: once
D gene: NA
J gene: TRBJ2-1
CDR3 protein: CASSYSVGRYNEQFF
CDR3 DNA: TGTGCCAGCAGTTACTCTGTCGGCAGGTACAATGAGCAGTTCTTC

V gene: TRBV20-1
clone size: NA
D gene: TRBD1
J gene: TRBJ2-7
CDR3 protein: CSASLVGRGSSYEQYF
CDR3 DNA: TGCAGTGCTAGTCTTGTGGGCAGGGGGAGCTCCTACGAGCAGTACTTC

V gene: TRBV21-1
clone size: NA
D gene: NA
J gene: TRBJ1-4
CDR3 protein: CASRATGPNEKLFF
CDR3 DNA: TGTGCCAGCAGGGCGACAGGTCCCAATGAAAAACTGTTTTTT

V gene: TRBV15
clone size: NA
D gene: TRBD2
J gene: TRBJ2-1
CDR3 protein: CATSRDPAGAANEQFF
CDR3 DNA: TGTGCCACCAGCAGAGATCCCGCGGGAGCAGCAAATGAGCAGTTCTTC

V gene: TRBV5-6
clone size: NA
D gene: TRBD1
J gene: TRBJ2-7
CDR3 protein: CASSLGTGYSYEQYF
CDR3 DNA: TGTGCCAGCAGCCTCGGGACAGGTTACTCCTACGAGCAGTACTTC